The 11 T cell receptor beta chains listed next were all sequenced from one sample in a study of T-cell reconstitution after alpha-beta-depleted transplantation in children. Preparing the TCRbeta library involved the use of unique molecular identifiers. TCRdb passed the PCR reads through MiXCR, listing each CDR3 protein once. In the table there are a few hundred thousand distinct CDR3 sequences, roughly 44% of which are singletons. The material was PBMCs, obtained before TCRalphabeta/CD19-depleted stem cell transplant. All receptors come from a girl aged 2 to 9 with aplastic anemia, due to receive a stem cell transplant.

In the case of this clonotype: Sequence at one end of the junction differs from germline and may be a read error. The rearrangement links TRBV12-3 or TRBV12-4 to TRBJ2-7; a possible D gene is TRBD2 (5 bases). This CDR3 has 14 amino acids. CDR3 loop: CASSLAGFFYEQYF. CDR3 coding DNA: TGTGCCAGCAGTCTAGCCGGTTTTTTCTACGAGCAGTACTTC.

The rearrangement joins TRBV10-3 to TRBJ2-3; 9 bases are shared with TRBD1. The CDR3 is made up of 14 amino acids. Trimming took 9 bases from V and 2 from J; bases not matched to a gene: 6. Per the germline V gene, CDR1 is ENHRY and CDR2 is SYGVKD. CDR3 region: CAIAGTGYTDTQYF. For the CDR3, the DNA is TGTGCCATTGCCGGGACAGGGTACACAGATACGCAGTATTTT.

The chain joins TRBV10-3 to TRBJ1-1, with 8 nucleotides matching TRBD1. In germline, CDR1 is ENHRY, CDR2 SYGVKD. This CDR3 region has 15 residues. The junction had 11 bases not matched to a gene; V was cut back by 7 bases and J by 4 bases. CDR3 in amino acids: CAITNSGGKGTEAFF. The CDR3 DNA sequence: TGTGCCATCACAAATTCAGGGGGCAAGGGCACTGAAGCTTTCTTT.

This clonotype was observed a handful of times. V is TRBV7-2 and J is TRBJ2-7, with 14 bases matching TRBD2. V lost 5 bases and J lost 3; bases outside the gene matches: 6. The CDR3 contains 16 residues. The germline V gene encodes CDR1 SGHTA and CDR2 FQGNSA. CDR3 nucleotides: TGTGCCAGCAGCGTGGGGACTAGCGGGGGAAGCTACGAGCAGTACTTC. It yields the protein CASSVGTSGGSYEQYF.

The table lists this clonotype with many counts. The chain links TRBV19 to TRBJ1-4, with D unresolved. Germline V gene lookup returns CDR1 LNHDA and CDR2 SQIVND (reference sequence). The V and J ends lost 7 bases and 5 bases respectively, with 17 bases between them. The CDR3 length is 15 residues. The CDR3 is CASKRSPQENEKLFF. The CDR3 DNA reads TGTGCCAGTAAACGGAGTCCCCAGGAGAATGAAAAACTGTTTTTT.

The sample holds many counts of this clonotype. The germline gene is not matched at one end of the junction; a read error may be the cause. The V and J genes are TRBV5-1 and TRBJ1-1; 9 nucleotides match TRBD1. The CDR3 contains 13 residues. Germline V gene sequence: CDR1 SGHRS, CDR2 YFSETQ. The CDR3: CASSGTGNAEAFF. The CDR3 DNA reads as TGCGCCAGCAGCGGGACAGGGAACGCTGAAGCTTTCTTT.

A few counts support this clonotype. This rearrangement joins TRBV5-4 to TRBJ2-3; the D is unclear. CDR3 length: 14 residues. V gave up 1 base and J gave up 4 bases, with 10 bases separating them. CDR1 and CDR2 from the germline V gene are SGHNT and YYREEE (reference sequence). CDR3 residues: CASSLRIDADTQYF. The DNA of the CDR3 is TGTGCCAGCAGCTTGCGGATTGATGCAGATACGCAGTATTTT.

This clonotype has only a few counts. J is TRBJ2-1 and V is TRBV18, with no clear D. Germline V gene data show CDR1 as KGHSH and CDR2 as LQKENI. The CDR3 extends over 12 amino acids. V gave up 2 bases and J gave up 14 bases, with 13 bases separating them. CDR3 nucleotides: TGTGCCAGCTCACCAAGAGAAGCAGAGAAGTTCTTC. Translated: CASSPREAEKFF.

In its sample, this clonotype was seen many times. The chain joins TRBV11-2 to TRBJ1-1, with TRBD1 matching over 7 bases. The V gene's germline CDR1 is SGHAT and CDR2 FQNNGV. V shed 6 bases, J shed 0 bases, and the junction held 13 bases outside the gene matches. The CDR3 runs to 17 residues. The CDR3: CASSRREGGYMNTEAFF. The CDR3 DNA is TGTGCCAGCAGTCGCAGAGAAGGGGGCTACATGAACACTGAAGCTTTCTTT.

The V and J genes are TRBV5-1 and TRBJ1-1, with TRBD1 matching over 7 bases. CDR1 and CDR2 from the germline V gene are SGHRS and YFSETQ. V lost 4 bases to trimming and J lost 4 bases; unmatched junction nucleotides: 4. The length of the CDR3 is 13 residues. As DNA, the CDR3 is TGCGCCAGCAGCCCCACAGGGGTCACTGAAGCTTTCTTT. Its protein product is CASSPTGVTEAFF.

This clonotype was recorded many times. This chain links TRBV4-1 with TRBJ2-7; maybe TRBD2 (5 bases). From germline, CDR1 is MGHRA and CDR2 YSYEKL. CDR3 length equals 15 residues. Trimming took 1 base from V and 2 from J, leaving 12 bases between them. The DNA of the CDR3 is TGCGCCAGCAGCCAAGGGACTCAGAGAACCTACGAGCAGTACTTC. Encoded protein: CASSQGTQRTYEQYF.